This T cell receptor (beta chain) stems from a study of PD-L1 blockade in urothelial cancer. Overall study context: Male patients with bladder-origin urothelial cancer numbered about nine tenths of the roughly 29. The researchers analyzed blood 3 weeks (second dose) and 6 weeks after treatment start. Blood-derived samples held a median roughly 150,000 T cells.

The germline CDR1 and CDR2 sequences are MDHEN and SYDVKM. Trimming removed 5 bases at V and 3 bases at J, with 10 bases between. The CDR3 runs 13 residues. Time point noted: peripheral blood 6 weeks after treatment start. The repertoire was sequenced with immunoSEQ multiplex PCR; TCRdb's copy has only in-frame clones and lacks some. The sample has tens of thousands of clones, approximately 90% seen once. Specimen: PBMCs, collected around atezolizumab (anti-PD-L1) treatment. The V gene is TRBV28, the J gene TRBJ2-5; possibly TRBD2 for D (6 bases). The TCR originated in a woman of 80 years or more with urothelial cancer. The CDR3 loop reads CASSGGLKETQYF. CDR3 in DNA: TGTGCCAGCAGTGGGGGACTTAAAGAGACCCAGTACTTC.